The entry that follows covers one TCR beta chain sequence. These data come from a study of T cell responses to AZD1222 COVID-19 vaccine. Trimming took 0 bases from V and 3 from J, leaving 7 bases between them. This CDR3 contains 13 residues. Germline CDR1 is SGHRS and CDR2 is YFSETQ. TCRdb's table, derived via immunoSEQ multiplex PCR, lists solely in-frame clones and lacks some. Here the sample spans about 180,000 clones, around nine tenths being singletons. Sequencing used peripheral blood, obtained on day 0 of AZD1222 vaccination. The chain recombines TRBV5-1 with TRBJ2-7; no clear D gene. The TCR originated in an adult in good health. CDR3 coding DNA: TGCGCCAGCAGCTTGGGGGTAGTCTACGAGCAGTACTTC. Protein product: CASSLGVVYEQYF.